The 25 T cell receptor beta chains in this list originate from one sample, sequenced in a study of blood T cell repertoires in COVID-19. The repertoire was sequenced with immunoSEQ multiplex PCR; TCRdb's copy has only in-frame clones and lacks some. Of about 120,000 clones listed, over 75% are singletons. Sequenced material: peripheral blood. The receptor set was obtained from a man aged 55 to 70 with acute or convalescent COVID-19.

As DNA, the CDR3 is TGTGCCAGCGCTAGCGGGAGTGTTAACACCGGGGAGCTGTTTTTT. Translating gives CASASGSVNTGELFF. The chain recombines TRBV6-5 with TRBJ2-2; 10 bases align to TRBD2. Germline CDR1 is MNHEY and CDR2 is SVGAGI. There are 15 residues in the CDR3. V gave up 8 bases and J gave up 2 bases; unmatched junction bases: 5.

The table lists this clone with a count of one. This chain uses TRBV7-9 with TRBJ2-1; 8 nucleotides match TRBD2. Per germline, CDR1 SEHNR and CDR2 FQNEAQ (reference sequence). J lost 0 bases, V lost 2 bases, and 0 bases had no gene match. This CDR3 contains 15 residues. The CDR3 is CASSLSGSSYNEQFF. CDR3 nucleotide sequence: TGTGCCAGCAGCTTAAGCGGGAGCTCCTACAATGAGCAGTTCTTC.

The V and J genes are TRBV27 and TRBJ1-2, with D perhaps TRBD1 (5 bases). The V and J ends lost 5 bases and 4 bases respectively, with 11 bases between them. Germline V CDR1 and CDR2: MNHEY, SMNVEV (reference sequence). The CDR3 consists of 13 residues. CDR3 in DNA: TGTGCCAGCAGTGGGGGGTTCCCCTATGGCTACACCTTC. This codes for CASSGGFPYGYTF.

This clone appeared a single time. This rearrangement joins TRBV18 to TRBJ2-1, with 13 bases matching TRBD2. The CDR3 sequence is 15 residues long. Germline-derived CDR1 and CDR2 are KGHSH and LQKENI. V was pared by 6 bases and J by 4 bases, with 3 bases of the junction left unmatched. CDR3 nucleotides: TGTGCCAGCTCGTCGGGACTAGCGGGATACAATGAGCAGTTCTTC. Translation: CASSSGLAGYNEQFF.

The chain joins TRBV2 to TRBJ2-3, with TRBD2 as a possible D gene (7 bases). The V end was cut by 6 bases, the J end by 1 base, with 20 bases between. The CDR3 consists of 17 residues. Per the germline V gene, CDR1 is SNHLY and CDR2 is FYNNEI. The CDR3 DNA sequence: TGTGCCAGCAGGGGGGGCCGCGGGAGTGTTCGCACAGATACGCAGTATTTT. Translating gives CASRGGRGSVRTDTQYF.

The rearrangement joins TRBV7-2 to TRBJ1-6; D perhaps matches TRBD1 (5 bases). Trimming took off 4 bases at V and 9 bases at J, with 10 bases between the two ends. CDR3 size: 13 residues. Per the germline V gene, CDR1 is SGHTA and CDR2 is FQGNSA. CDR3 in DNA: TGTGCCAGCAGCTGGCAGGGTGGTTCACCCCTCCACTTT. The encoded protein is CASSWQGGSPLHF.

The chain recombines TRBV9 with TRBJ2-1, with 12 positions matching TRBD2. V was pared by 0 bases and J by 8 bases, with 3 bases of the junction left unmatched. Germline loops: CDR1 SGDLS, CDR2 YYNGEE. The CDR3 has 15 residues. For the CDR3, the DNA is TGTGCCAGCAGCGTAGGGACTAGCGGGAACCATGAGCAGTTCTTC. Protein product: CASSVGTSGNHEQFF.

The V call is TRBV7-9, the J call TRBJ1-5; possibly TRBD1 for D (6 bases). The CDR3 runs 15 residues. V was clipped by 2 bases and J by 8 bases, with 16 bases between them. Germline loops: CDR1 SEHNR, CDR2 FQNEAQ (reference sequence). The CDR3 region has the DNA TGTGCCAGCAGCTTACAGGGGAGGGCTAGAGAGCCCCAGCATTTT. Amino acid sequence: CASSLQGRAREPQHF.

This chain joins TRBV5-1 and TRBJ2-2; D gene uncertain. Trimming shortened V by 4 bases and J by 1 base, and 5 bases separated the two germline ends. Looked up from germline, CDR1 is SGHRS and CDR2 is YFSETQ. CDR3 length: 13 residues. CDR3 region: CASSPWNTGELFF. The CDR3 nucleotides read TGCGCCAGCAGCCCGTGGAACACCGGGGAGCTGTTTTTT.

The gene calls are TRBV11-2 and TRBJ2-3, with 7 bases aligning to TRBD2. V shed 5 bases and J 0 bases; nucleotides not matched to a gene: 17. CDR3 length: 19 residues. Per the germline V gene, CDR1 is SGHAT and CDR2 is FQNNGV. CDR3 in amino acids: CASSPPGRASGKSTDTQYF. The CDR3 DNA reads TGTGCCAGCAGCCCCCCTGGTCGGGCTAGCGGAAAGAGCACAGATACGCAGTATTTT.

This rearrangement joins TRBV10-3 to TRBJ2-1; 7 bases are shared with TRBD2. The germline CDR1 and CDR2 sequences are ENHRY and SYGVKD. V shed 11 bases, J shed 10 bases, and the junction held 14 bases outside the gene matches. This CDR3 is 13 amino acids long. CDR3 protein: CAHGPAGTDEQFF. CDR3 bases: TGTGCCCACGGCCCAGCGGGGACGGACGAGCAGTTCTTC.

The chain links TRBV5-6 to TRBJ1-2; D not resolved. Trimming left V 6 bases short and J 4 bases short, with 16 bases between. The length of the CDR3 is 14 residues. Per germline, CDR1 SGHDT and CDR2 YYEEEE. Here the CDR3 DNA reads TGTGCCAGCACCCCAGACCAGGTCGCCTATGGCTACACCTTC. Its protein is CASTPDQVAYGYTF.

The chain employs TRBV5-6 and TRBJ2-7, with D uncertain. Germline CDR1 SGHDT, CDR2 YYEEEE. The V gene lost 0 bases and the J gene lost 7 bases, with 11 bases spanning the gap. The CDR3 is made up of 13 amino acids. For the CDR3, the DNA is TGTGCCAGCAGCTTGGGGGCAGTCCCGGAGCAGTACTTC. Protein sequence: CASSLGAVPEQYF. Using reference TRBV5-6 and TRBJ2-7 for the parts outside the CDR3, the full variable domain is DAGVTQSPTHLIKTRGQQVTLRCSPKSGHDTVSWYQQALGQGPQFIFQYYEEEERQRGNFPDRFSGHQFPNYSSELNVNALLLGDSALYLCASSLGAVPEQYFGPGTRLTVT.

DNA of the CDR3: TGTGCCAGTAGTATAGAGGTAGGGGATGAGCAGTTCTTC. It translates to CASSIEVGDEQFF. V gene TRBV19 combines with J gene TRBJ2-1; D is perhaps TRBD1 (5 bases). V lost 0 bases and J lost 8, with 8 bases in between. This CDR3 is built from 13 residues. Germline CDR1 LNHDA, CDR2 SQIVND (reference sequence).

The chain couples TRBV2 to TRBJ2-1; 7 bases align to TRBD2. Unmatched junction bases numbered 3, after V lost 6 bases and J lost 1 base. The CDR3 is 14 amino acids. Germline V gene data show CDR1 as SNHLY and CDR2 as FYNNEI. CDR3 DNA sequence: TGTGCCAGCAGCCAAGCGGGATCCTACAATGAGCAGTTCTTC. Translating it yields CASSQAGSYNEQFF.

This clone was observed a handful of times. This rearrangement joins TRBV19 to TRBJ2-3; 8 bases agree with TRBD2. Looked up from germline, CDR1 is LNHDA and CDR2 is SQIVND (reference sequence). V shed 5 bases and J 8 bases; nucleotides not matched to a gene: 12. This CDR3 has 15 amino acids. The CDR3 protein is CASSPFASGLTTQYF. CDR3 bases: TGTGCCAGTAGTCCCTTCGCTAGCGGGCTTACTACGCAGTATTTT. Combining the CDR3 with reference TRBV19 and TRBJ2-3 gives the whole variable domain DGGITQSPKYLFRKEGQNVTLSCEQNLNHDAMYWYRQDPGQGLRLIYYSQIVNDFQKGDIAEGYSVSREKKESFPLTVTSAQKNPTAFYLCASSPFASGLTTQYFGPGTRLTVL.

The J gene is TRBJ2-3, the V gene TRBV28, with 9 positions matching TRBD2. The junction had 8 bases not matched to a gene; V was cut back by 8 bases and J by 2 bases. CDR1 and CDR2 (germline): MDHEN, SYDVKM. CDR3 length equals 15 residues. Written as DNA, the CDR3 is TGTGCCAGCGGAAGACTAGCGGTGCACACAGATACGCAGTATTTT. This gives the protein CASGRLAVHTDTQYF.

A single count supports this clone. The V gene is TRBV28, the J gene TRBJ2-3, with D tentatively TRBD2 (6 bases). This CDR3 comprises 14 residues. Germline CDR1 MDHEN, CDR2 SYDVKM. V lost 3 bases to trimming and J lost 1 base, with 8 bases between them. In DNA, the CDR3 is TGTGCCAGCAGTTTGGCTAGCGGCACAGATACGCAGTATTTT. Residues: CASSLASGTDTQYF.

The genes are TRBV28 and TRBJ2-1; D may be TRBD2 (5 bases). The CDR3 spans 14 residues. Looked up from germline, CDR1 is MDHEN and CDR2 is SYDVKM. Deletions cut 7 bases from V and 6 bases from J, with 16 bases between. The CDR3 DNA sequence: TGTGCCAGCATTTCCTCCGGACTGTTCAATGAGCAGTTCTTC. Protein: CASISSGLFNEQFF.

The chain combines TRBV6-5 with TRBJ1-2; D may be TRBD1 (6 bases). With 7 bases removed from V and 4 bases from J, the gap between germline ends came to 19 bases. Germline lookup yields CDR1 MNHEY and CDR2 SVGAGI. This CDR3 contains 15 residues. The DNA for the CDR3 is TGTGCCAGCAAACATAACAGGGACGTCGTCTATGGCTACACCTTC. Protein product: CASKHNRDVVYGYTF.

The V call is TRBV9, the J call TRBJ2-3, with D unclear. This CDR3 has 13 amino acids. In germline, CDR1 is SGDLS, CDR2 YYNGEE. The V end was cut by 0 bases, the J end by 2 bases, with 4 bases between. The CDR3 DNA follows: TGTGCCAGCAGCGTAGCCTTCACAGATACGCAGTATTTT. Amino acids: CASSVAFTDTQYF.

V usage is TRBV9 and J usage is TRBJ2-2, with D perhaps matching TRBD2 (5 bases). This CDR3 is 14 amino acids long. Trimming removed 3 bases from V and 4 bases from J, with 10 bases in between. CDR1 and CDR2 (germline): SGDLS, YYNGEE. The chain's CDR3 is CASSAGGTTGELFF. The DNA of the CDR3 is TGTGCCAGCAGCGCAGGAGGTACCACCGGGGAGCTGTTTTTT.

The chain has TRBV9 and TRBJ2-1; TRBD2 agrees at 9 bases. Losses at the gene ends were 0 bases for V and 10 bases for J; bases not matched to a gene: 11. Germline CDR1 and CDR2: SGDLS and YYNGEE. This CDR3 contains 16 residues. The CDR3 is CASSVAPAGGRGEQFF. CDR3 sequence (DNA): TGTGCCAGCAGCGTAGCCCCAGCGGGAGGCCGGGGCGAGCAGTTCTTC.

In its sample, this clone was seen once. The V gene is TRBV28, the J gene TRBJ1-2, with D possibly matching TRBD1 (6 bases). The germline V gene has CDR1 MDHEN and CDR2 SYDVKM. The CDR3 contains 14 residues. V lost 11 bases and J lost 0, with 16 bases in between. The CDR3 protein is CAACRDNTNYGYTF. Here the CDR3 DNA reads TGTGCCGCCTGCCGGGACAACACTAACTATGGCTACACCTTC.

This clone was seen only once. The chain is built from TRBV6-2 or TRBV6-3 and TRBJ2-5, with TRBD2 identical over 12 bases. The trim removed 5 bases at V and 2 bases at J, leaving 6 bases unmatched. The germline CDR1 and CDR2 sequences are MNHEY and SVGEGT. The CDR3 runs 16 residues. The CDR3 loop reads CASSPGLAGRQETQYF. The CDR3 nucleotides read TGTGCCAGCAGTCCGGGACTAGCGGGCCGTCAAGAGACCCAGTACTTC.